The TCR beta chain under discussion was sequenced for a study of identical twins. Regarding the study as a whole: Models underestimated how often monozygotic twins shared out-of-frame TCR alpha.

From germline, CDR1 is SQVTM and CDR2 ANQGSEA. V shed 3 bases and J 8 bases; nucleotides not matched to a gene: 2. The CDR3 runs 11 residues. This clonotype was observed many times. Its antigen remains unidentified. TCRdb re-derived calls from the 5' RACE reads in MiXCR, one entry per CDR3 protein. The sample gives 690,000 or so distinct CDR3 sequences, roughly 6.2% of which show up once; roughly 1.6% is in the top ten. Sequencing was done on a sample of naive T cells sorted from blood. This chain connects TRBV29-1 to TRBJ1-1, with 8 bases matching TRBD1. The TCR originated in a young man in good health. CDR3 amino acids: CSVEWTGEAFF. The CDR3 coding sequence is TGCAGCGTTGAGTGGACAGGGGAAGCTTTCTTT. Based on the CDR3 plus reference TRBV29-1 and TRBJ1-1, the full variable domain is SAVISQKPSRDICQRGTSLTIQCQVDSQVTMMFWYRQQPGQSLTLIATANQGSEATYESGFVIDKFPISRPNLTFSTLTVSNMSPEDSSIYLCSVEWTGEAFFGQGTRLTVV.